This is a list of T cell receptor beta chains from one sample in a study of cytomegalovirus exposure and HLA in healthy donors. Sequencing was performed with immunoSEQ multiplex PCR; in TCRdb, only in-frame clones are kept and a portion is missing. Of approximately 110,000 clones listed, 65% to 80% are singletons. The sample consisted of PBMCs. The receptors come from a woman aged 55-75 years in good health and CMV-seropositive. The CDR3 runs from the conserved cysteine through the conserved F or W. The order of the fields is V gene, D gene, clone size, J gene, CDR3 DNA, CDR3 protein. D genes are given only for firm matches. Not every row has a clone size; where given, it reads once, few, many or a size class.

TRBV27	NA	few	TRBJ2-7	TGTGCCAGCAGTTTCTCGCTCAGTGCCTACGAGCAGTACTTC	CASSFSLSAYEQYF
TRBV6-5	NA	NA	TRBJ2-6	TGTGCCAGCAGCCGACAGCGCTCTGGGGCCAACGTCCTGACTTTC	CASSRQRSGANVLTF
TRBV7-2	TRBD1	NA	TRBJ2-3	TGTGCCAGCAGCCGTCAATTACGAGTGGGACAGGGGGAGGCAGATACGCAGTATTTT	CASSRQLRVGQGEADTQYF
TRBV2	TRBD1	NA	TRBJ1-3	TGTGCCAGCAGTGGGACAGGGCCTGGAAACACCATATATTTT	CASSGTGPGNTIYF
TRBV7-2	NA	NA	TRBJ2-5	TGTGCCAGCAGCCCCCTAAGGGGCCACCAAGAGACCCAGTACTTC	CASSPLRGHQETQYF
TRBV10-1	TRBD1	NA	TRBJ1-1	TGCGCCACCGTGGGGACCCATCGGACAGGTATAAGGTCAGATACTGAAGCTTTCTTT	CATVGTHRTGIRSDTEAFF
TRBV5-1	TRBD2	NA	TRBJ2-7	TGCGCCAGCAGCTTGGCTTGGCTAGCGGGAGGAGGGGGGATCTACGAGCAGTACTTC	CASSLAWLAGGGGIYEQYF
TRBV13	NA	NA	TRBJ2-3	TGTGCCAGCAGCTTACGGGTAGTAGTGTTTGATACGCAGTATTTT	CASSLRVVVFDTQYF
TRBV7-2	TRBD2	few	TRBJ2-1	TGTGCCAGCAGCTATGCGACTAGCGGGAGGGAGCAGTTCTTC	CASSYATSGREQFF
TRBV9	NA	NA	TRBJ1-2	TGTGCCAGCAGCGTATATTCAGAGGGAGGCTACACCTTC	CASSVYSEGGYTF
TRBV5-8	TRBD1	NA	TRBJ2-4	TGTGCCAGCAGCTGGCAAACCTCCGGGACAGGGAGGTCCAAAAACATTCAGTACTTC	CASSWQTSGTGRSKNIQYF
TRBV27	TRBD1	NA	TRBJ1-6	TGTGCCAGCAGTTTAACCGGGACAGTAAATTCACCCCTCCACTTT	CASSLTGTVNSPLHF
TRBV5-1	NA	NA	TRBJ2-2	TGCGCCACCAGAGACAGGCCAGACCTTCGAACCGGGGAGCTGTTTTTT	CATRDRPDLRTGELFF
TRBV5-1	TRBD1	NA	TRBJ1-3	TGCGCCAGCAGCTTGGGCCCCCCGGGACAGGACTCTGGAAACACCATATATTTT	CASSLGPPGQDSGNTIYF
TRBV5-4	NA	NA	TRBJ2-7	TGTGCCAGCAGCCCCGACTCCCAACCGAGCGGGGAGCAGTACTTC	CASSPDSQPSGEQYF
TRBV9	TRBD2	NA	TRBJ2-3	TGTGCCAGCAGCGTAGCCCCTAGCGGGGGAAGGGCAGATACGCAGTATTTT	CASSVAPSGGRADTQYF
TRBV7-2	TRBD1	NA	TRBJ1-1	TGTGCCAGCAGCTTACAGGGGGGTACGGCTTTCTTT	CASSLQGGTAFF
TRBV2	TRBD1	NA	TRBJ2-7	TGTGCCAGCAGTGAAGTATCTTGGACAGGGCACGAGCAGTACTTC	CASSEVSWTGHEQYF
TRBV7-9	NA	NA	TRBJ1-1	TGTGCCAGCAGCTTAGAACCGGGACACCTGAACACTGAAGCTTTCTTT	CASSLEPGHLNTEAFF
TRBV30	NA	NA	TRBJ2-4	TGTGCCTGGAGTGTACGATTGGGCGGGAACTTGATAGCCAAAAACATTCAGTACTTC	CAWSVRLGGNLIAKNIQYF
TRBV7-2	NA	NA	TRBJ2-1	TGTGCCAGCAGCTTACAGGGGTTTTCCTACAATGAGCAGTTCTTC	CASSLQGFSYNEQFF
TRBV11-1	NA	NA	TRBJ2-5	TGTGCCAGCAGCTTATGGGCAGGGGTAGAGCAGGAGACCCAGTACTTC	CASSLWAGVEQETQYF
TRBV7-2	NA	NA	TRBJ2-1	TGTGCCAGCAGCTATTCTAAGGGGTACAATGAGCAGTTCTTC	CASSYSKGYNEQFF
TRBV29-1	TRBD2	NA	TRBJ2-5	TGCAGCGCTGGCGGGGGAGAGACCCAGTACTTC	CSAGGGETQYF
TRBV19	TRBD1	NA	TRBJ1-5	TGTGCCAGTAGACGAGGGGGTTCAGGGGGCGGGGGTCAGCCCCAGCATTTT	CASRRGGSGGGGQPQHF